These 3 T cell receptor beta chains were all obtained from the same sample, sequenced in a study of blood T cell repertoires in COVID-19. Sequencing was performed with immunoSEQ multiplex PCR; in TCRdb, only in-frame clones are kept and a portion is missing. This table has 250,000 or so clones, 88% appearing once. Sequencing was performed on peripheral blood. Every receptor here comes from a woman in her sixties or seventies with acute or convalescent COVID-19.

This chain links TRBV30 with TRBJ2-7, with D tentatively TRBD1 (6 bases). CDR1 is GTSNPN, CDR2 SVGIG, per germline (reference sequence). Trimming removed 3 bases from V and 0 bases from J, with 18 bases in between. The CDR3 runs 16 residues. In DNA, the CDR3 is TGTGCCTGGAGAAAAACAGGGTACTCTGGCTCCTACGAGCAGTACTTC. This sequence encodes CAWRKTGYSGSYEQYF.

The gene calls are TRBV5-5 and TRBJ1-2; tentative D call: TRBD1 (5 bases). The germline V gene encodes CDR1 SGHKS and CDR2 YYEKEE (reference sequence). CDR3 length: 16 amino acids. Between the trimmed V and J ends, which lost 0 bases and 2 bases, there was a span of 14 bases. As DNA, the CDR3 is TGTGCCAGCAGCTTGGAGGGTGGTGGGGCCAACTATGGCTACACCTTC. Translated, it gives CASSLEGGGANYGYTF.

The genes are TRBV9 and TRBJ1-4, with 11 bases fitting TRBD1. Losses at the gene ends were 4 bases for V and 0 bases for J; bases not matched to a gene: 5. The germline CDR1 and CDR2 sequences are SGDLS and YYNGEE. The CDR3 contains 17 residues. CDR3 residues: CASSMPGQGATNEKLFF. CDR3 sequence (DNA): TGTGCCAGCAGCATGCCGGGACAGGGGGCAACTAATGAAAAACTGTTTTTT.